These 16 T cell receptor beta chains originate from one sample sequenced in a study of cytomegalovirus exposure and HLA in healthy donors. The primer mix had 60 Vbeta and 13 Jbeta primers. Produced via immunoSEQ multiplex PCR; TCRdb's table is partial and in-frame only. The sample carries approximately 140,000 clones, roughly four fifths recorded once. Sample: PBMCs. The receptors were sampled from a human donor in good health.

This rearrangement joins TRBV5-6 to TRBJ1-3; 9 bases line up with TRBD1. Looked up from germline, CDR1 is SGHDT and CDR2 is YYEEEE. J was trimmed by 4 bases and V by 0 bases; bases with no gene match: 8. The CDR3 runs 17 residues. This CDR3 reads CASSLGGDRVGGNTIYF. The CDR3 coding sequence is TGTGCCAGCAGCTTGGGAGGGGACAGGGTCGGCGGAAACACCATATATTTT.

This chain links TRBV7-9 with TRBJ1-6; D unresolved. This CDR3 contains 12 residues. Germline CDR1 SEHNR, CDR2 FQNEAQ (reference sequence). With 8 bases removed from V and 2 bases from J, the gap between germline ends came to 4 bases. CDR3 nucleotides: TGTGCCAGCGGCCCCTATAATTCACCCCTCCACTTT. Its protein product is CASGPYNSPLHF.

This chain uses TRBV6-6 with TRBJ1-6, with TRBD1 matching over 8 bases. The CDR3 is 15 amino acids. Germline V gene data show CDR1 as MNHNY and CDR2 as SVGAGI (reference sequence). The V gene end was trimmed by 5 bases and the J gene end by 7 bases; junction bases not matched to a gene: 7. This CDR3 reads CASSSGQGSNSPLHF. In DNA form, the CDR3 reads TGTGCCAGCAGTAGCGGACAGGGCAGCAATTCACCCCTCCACTTT.

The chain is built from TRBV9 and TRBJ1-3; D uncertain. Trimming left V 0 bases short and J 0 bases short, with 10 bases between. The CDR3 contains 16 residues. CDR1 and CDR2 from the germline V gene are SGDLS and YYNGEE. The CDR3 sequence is CASSVAGGYSGNTIYF. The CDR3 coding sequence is TGTGCCAGCAGCGTAGCTGGCGGCTACTCTGGAAACACCATATATTTT.

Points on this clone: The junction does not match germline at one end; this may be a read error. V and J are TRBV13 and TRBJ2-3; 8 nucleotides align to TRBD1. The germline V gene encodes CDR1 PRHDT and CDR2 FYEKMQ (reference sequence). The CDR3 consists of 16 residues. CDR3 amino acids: CAGSSYLDRVTDTQYF. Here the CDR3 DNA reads TGTGCCGGCAGCTCGTACTTGGACAGGGTGACAGATACGCAGTATTTT.

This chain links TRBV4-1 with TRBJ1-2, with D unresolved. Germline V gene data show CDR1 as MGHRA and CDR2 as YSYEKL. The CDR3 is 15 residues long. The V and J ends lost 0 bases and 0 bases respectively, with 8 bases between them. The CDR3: CASSQEPGANYGYTF. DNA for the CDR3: TGCGCCAGCAGCCAAGAGCCGGGAGCTAACTATGGCTACACCTTC.

CDR3 bases: TGTGCCAGCAGCTTGCAACCTAGCGGGGCCTACAATGAGCAGTTCTTC. This sequence encodes CASSLQPSGAYNEQFF. The chain is built from TRBV7-6 and TRBJ2-1; 9 bases map to TRBD2. This CDR3 contains 16 residues. Germline loops: CDR1 SGHVS, CDR2 FNYEAQ. The junction had 5 bases not matched to a gene; V was cut back by 3 bases and J by 2 bases.

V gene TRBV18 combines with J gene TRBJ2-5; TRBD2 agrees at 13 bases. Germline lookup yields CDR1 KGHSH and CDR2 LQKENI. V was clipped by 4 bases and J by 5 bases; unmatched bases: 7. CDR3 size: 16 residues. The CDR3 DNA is TGTGCCAGCTCACGAACTAGCGGGGGGGCCGATGAGACCCAGTACTTC. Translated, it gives CASSRTSGGADETQYF.

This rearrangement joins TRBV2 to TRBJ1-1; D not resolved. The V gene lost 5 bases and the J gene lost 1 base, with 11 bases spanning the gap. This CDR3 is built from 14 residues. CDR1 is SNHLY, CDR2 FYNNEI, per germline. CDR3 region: CASSWTAGNTEAFF. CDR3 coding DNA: TGTGCCAGCAGTTGGACGGCGGGGAACACTGAAGCTTTCTTT.

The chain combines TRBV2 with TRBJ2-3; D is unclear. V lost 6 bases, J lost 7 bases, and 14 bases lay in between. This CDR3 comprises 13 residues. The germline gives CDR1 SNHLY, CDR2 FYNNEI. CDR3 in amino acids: CASRPPAEHTQYF. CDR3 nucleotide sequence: TGTGCCAGCAGACCCCCTGCCGAGCATACGCAGTATTTT.

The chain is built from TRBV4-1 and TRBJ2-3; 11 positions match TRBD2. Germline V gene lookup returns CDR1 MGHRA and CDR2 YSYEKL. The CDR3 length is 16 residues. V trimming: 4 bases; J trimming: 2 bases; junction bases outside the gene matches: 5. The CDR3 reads CASSLRLAGITDTQYF. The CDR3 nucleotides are TGCGCCAGCAGCCTCAGACTAGCGGGGATCACAGATACGCAGTATTTT.

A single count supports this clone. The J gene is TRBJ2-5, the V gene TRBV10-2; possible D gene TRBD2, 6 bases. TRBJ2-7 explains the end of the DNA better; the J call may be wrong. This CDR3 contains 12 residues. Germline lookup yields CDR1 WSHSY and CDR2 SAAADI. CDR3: CASRDYSYEQYF. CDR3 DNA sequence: TGCGCCAGCAGGGACTACTCCTACGAGCAGTACTTC.

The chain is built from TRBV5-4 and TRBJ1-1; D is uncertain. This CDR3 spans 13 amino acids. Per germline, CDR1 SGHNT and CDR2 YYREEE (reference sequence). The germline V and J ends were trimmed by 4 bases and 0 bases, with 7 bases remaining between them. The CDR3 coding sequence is TGTGCCAGCAGCGAGACAATGAACACTGAAGCTTTCTTT. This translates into CASSETMNTEAFF.

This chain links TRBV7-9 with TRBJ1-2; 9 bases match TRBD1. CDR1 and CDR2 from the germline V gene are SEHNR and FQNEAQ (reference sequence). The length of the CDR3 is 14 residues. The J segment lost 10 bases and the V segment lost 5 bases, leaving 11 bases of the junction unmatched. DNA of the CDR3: TGTGCCAGCAGCCCGAGCCGGGACAGGGCGGTCTACACCTTC. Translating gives CASSPSRDRAVYTF.

DNA of the CDR3: TGTGCCAGCAGCTTGAGCGGGGTTGGGGGCTATCGGTATGGCTACACCTTC. It encodes CASSLSGVGGYRYGYTF. The rearrangement uses TRBV11-2 and TRBJ1-2, with a tentative D call TRBD1 (6 bases). The CDR3 contains 17 residues. Trimming left V 3 bases short and J 5 bases short, with 22 bases between. The germline V gene has CDR1 SGHAT and CDR2 FQNNGV.

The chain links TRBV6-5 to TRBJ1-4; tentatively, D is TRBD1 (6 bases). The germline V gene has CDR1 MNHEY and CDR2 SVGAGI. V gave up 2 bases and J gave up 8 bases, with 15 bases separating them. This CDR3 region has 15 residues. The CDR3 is CASSYTRDIREKLFF. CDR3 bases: TGTGCCAGCAGTTACACCCGGGACATAAGGGAAAAACTGTTTTTT.